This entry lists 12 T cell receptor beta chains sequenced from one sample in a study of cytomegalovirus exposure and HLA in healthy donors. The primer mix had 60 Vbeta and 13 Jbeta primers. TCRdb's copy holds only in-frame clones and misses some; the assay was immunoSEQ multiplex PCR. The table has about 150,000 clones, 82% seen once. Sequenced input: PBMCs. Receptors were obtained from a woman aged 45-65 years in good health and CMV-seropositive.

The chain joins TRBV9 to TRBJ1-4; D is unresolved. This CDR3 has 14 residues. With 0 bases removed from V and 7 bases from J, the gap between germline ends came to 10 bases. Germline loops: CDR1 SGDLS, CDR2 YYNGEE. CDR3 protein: CASSVGGSGEKLFF. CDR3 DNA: TGTGCCAGCAGCGTAGGAGGGTCCGGTGAAAAACTGTTTTTT.

The CDR3 sequence: CASSYGAGQFYEQYF. In DNA form, the CDR3 reads TGTGCCAGCAGTTACGGCGCAGGGCAGTTCTACGAGCAGTACTTC. The V gene is TRBV6-5, the J gene TRBJ2-7; D might be TRBD1 (5 bases). The CDR3 sequence is 15 residues long. CDR1 MNHEY and CDR2 SVGAGI come from the germline V gene. V lost 2 bases and J 3 bases, leaving 14 bases between the germline ends.

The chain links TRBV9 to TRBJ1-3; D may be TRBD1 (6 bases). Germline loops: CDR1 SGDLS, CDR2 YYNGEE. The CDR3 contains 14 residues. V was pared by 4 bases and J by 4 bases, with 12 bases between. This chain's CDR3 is CASSTGTLGNTIYF. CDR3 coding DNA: TGTGCCAGCAGCACCGGGACACTGGGAAACACCATATATTTT.

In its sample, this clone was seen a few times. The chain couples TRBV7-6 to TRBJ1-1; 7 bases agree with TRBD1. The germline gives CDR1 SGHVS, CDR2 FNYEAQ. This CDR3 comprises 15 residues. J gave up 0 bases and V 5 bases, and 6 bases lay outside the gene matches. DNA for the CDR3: TGTGCCAGCAGCCGCAGACAGGGAATGAACACTGAAGCTTTCTTT. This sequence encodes CASSRRQGMNTEAFF.

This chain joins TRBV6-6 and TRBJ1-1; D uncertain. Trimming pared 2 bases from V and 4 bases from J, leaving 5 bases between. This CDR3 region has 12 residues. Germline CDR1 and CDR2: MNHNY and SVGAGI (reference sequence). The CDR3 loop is CASSYIATEAFF. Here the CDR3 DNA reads TGTGCCAGCAGTTACATAGCCACTGAAGCTTTCTTT.

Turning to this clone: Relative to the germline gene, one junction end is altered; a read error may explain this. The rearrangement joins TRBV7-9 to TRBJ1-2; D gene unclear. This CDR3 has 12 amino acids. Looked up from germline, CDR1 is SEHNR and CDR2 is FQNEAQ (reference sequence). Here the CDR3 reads CSSSLAYEGEGF. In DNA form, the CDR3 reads TGTTCCAGCAGCTTAGCTTATGAGGGAGAGGGCTTC.

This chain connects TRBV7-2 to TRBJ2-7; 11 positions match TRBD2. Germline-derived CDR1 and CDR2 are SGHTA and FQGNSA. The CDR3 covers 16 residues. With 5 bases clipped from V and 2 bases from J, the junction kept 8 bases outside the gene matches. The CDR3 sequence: CASSPRSGGVPYEQYF. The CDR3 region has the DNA TGTGCCAGCAGCCCTCGTAGCGGGGGGGTCCCCTACGAGCAGTACTTC.

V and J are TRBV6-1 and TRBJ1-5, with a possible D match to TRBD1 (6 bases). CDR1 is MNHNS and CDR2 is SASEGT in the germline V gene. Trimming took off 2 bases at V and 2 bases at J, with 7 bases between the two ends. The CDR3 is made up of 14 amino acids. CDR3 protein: CASSEQGRNQPQHF. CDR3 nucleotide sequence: TGTGCCAGCAGTGAACAGGGGCGCAATCAGCCCCAGCATTTT.

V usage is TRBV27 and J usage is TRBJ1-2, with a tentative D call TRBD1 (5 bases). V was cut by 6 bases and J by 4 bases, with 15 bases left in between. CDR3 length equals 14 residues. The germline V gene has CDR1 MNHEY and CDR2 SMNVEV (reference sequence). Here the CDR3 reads CASSPRGSSYGYTF. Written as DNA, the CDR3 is TGTGCCAGCAGCCCCCGGGGGAGTAGCTATGGCTACACCTTC.

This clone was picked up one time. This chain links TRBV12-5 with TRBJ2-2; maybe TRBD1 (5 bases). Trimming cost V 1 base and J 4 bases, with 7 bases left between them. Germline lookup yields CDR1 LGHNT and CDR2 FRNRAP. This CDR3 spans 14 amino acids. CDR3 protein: CASGLGQTTGELFF. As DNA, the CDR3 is TGTGCTAGTGGTTTGGGACAGACCACCGGGGAGCTGTTTTTT.

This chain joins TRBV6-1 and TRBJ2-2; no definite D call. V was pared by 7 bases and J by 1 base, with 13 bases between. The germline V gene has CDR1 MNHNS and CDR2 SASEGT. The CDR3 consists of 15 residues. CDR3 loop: CASKTFDGNTGELFF. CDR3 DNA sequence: TGTGCCAGCAAGACATTCGACGGGAACACCGGGGAGCTGTTTTTT.

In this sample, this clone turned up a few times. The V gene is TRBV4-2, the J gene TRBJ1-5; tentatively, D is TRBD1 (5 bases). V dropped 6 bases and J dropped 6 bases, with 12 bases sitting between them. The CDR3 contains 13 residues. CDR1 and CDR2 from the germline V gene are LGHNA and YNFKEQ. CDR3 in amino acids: CASSTEGSQPQHF. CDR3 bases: TGTGCCAGCAGTACGGAGGGGAGTCAGCCCCAGCATTTT.